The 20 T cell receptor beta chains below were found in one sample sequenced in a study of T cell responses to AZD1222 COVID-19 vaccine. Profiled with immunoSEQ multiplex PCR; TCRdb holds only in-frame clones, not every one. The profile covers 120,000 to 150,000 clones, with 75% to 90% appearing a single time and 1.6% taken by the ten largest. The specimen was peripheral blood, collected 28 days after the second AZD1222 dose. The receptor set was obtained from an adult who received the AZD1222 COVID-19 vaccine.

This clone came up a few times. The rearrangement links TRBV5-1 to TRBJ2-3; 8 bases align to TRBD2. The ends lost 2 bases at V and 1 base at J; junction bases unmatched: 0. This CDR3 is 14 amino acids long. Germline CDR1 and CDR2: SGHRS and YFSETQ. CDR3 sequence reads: CASSLAGGTDTQYF. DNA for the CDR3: TGCGCCAGCAGCTTAGCGGGGGGCACAGATACGCAGTATTTT.

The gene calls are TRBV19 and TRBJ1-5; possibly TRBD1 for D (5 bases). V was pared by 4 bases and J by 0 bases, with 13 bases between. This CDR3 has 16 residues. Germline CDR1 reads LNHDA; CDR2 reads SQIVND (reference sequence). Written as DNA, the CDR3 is TGTGCCAGTAGTACGCGACAGACATTTAGCAATCAGCCCCAGCATTTT. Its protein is CASSTRQTFSNQPQHF.

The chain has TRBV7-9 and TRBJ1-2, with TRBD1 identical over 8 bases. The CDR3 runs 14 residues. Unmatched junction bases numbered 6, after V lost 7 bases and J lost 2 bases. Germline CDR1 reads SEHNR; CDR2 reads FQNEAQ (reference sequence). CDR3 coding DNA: TGTGCCAGCATTCAGGGGGCAGCAAACTATGGCTACACCTTC. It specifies CASIQGAANYGYTF.

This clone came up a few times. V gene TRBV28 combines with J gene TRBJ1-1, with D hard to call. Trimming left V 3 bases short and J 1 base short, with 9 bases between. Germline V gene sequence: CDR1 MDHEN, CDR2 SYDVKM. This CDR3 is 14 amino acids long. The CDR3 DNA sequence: TGTGCCAGCAGTTTCCCGACACAGAACACTGAAGCTTTCTTT. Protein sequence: CASSFPTQNTEAFF. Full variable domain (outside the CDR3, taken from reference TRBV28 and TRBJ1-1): DVKVTQSSRYLVKRTGEKVFLECVQDMDHENMFWYRQDPGLGLRLIYFSYDVKMKEKGDIPEGYSVSREKKERFSLILESASTNQTSMYLCASSFPTQNTEAFFGQGTRLTVV.

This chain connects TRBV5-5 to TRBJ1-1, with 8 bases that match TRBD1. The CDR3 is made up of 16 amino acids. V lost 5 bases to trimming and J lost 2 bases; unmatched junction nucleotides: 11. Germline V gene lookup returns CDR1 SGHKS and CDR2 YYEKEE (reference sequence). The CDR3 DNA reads TGTGCCAGCAGTCGCGGACAGGGAGATGGTAACACTGAAGCTTTCTTT. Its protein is CASSRGQGDGNTEAFF.

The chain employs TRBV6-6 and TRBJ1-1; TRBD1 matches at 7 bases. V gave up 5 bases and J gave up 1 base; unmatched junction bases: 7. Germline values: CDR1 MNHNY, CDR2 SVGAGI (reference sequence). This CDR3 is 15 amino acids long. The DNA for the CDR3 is TGTGCCAGCAGTCCCCGGACAGGAAGGAACACTGAAGCTTTCTTT. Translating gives CASSPRTGRNTEAFF.

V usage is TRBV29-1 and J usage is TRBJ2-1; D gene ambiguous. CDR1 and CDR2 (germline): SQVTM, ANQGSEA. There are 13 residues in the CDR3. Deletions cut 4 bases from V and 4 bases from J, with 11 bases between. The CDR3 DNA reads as TGCAGCGTTGGCCGCGACGGGTACAATGAGCAGTTCTTC. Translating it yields CSVGRDGYNEQFF.

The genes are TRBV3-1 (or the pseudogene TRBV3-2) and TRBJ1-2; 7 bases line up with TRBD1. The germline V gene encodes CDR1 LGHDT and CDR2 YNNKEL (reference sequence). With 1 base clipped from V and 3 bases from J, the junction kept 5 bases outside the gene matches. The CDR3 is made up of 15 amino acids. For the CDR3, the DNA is TGTGCCAGCAGCCAAGGCGGACAGGCTTACTATGGCTACACCTTC. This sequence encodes CASSQGGQAYYGYTF.

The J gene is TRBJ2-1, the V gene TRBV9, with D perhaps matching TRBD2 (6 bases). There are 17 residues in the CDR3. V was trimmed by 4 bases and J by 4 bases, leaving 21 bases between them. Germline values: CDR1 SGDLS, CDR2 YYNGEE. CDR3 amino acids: CASSPRPAVAAYNEQFF. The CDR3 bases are TGTGCCAGCAGCCCACGCCCTGCGGTAGCGGCTTACAATGAGCAGTTCTTC.

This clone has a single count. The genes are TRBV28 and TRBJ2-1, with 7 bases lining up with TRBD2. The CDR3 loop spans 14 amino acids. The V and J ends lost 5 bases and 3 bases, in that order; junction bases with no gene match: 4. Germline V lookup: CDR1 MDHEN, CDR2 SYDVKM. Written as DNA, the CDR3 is TGTGCCAGCAGTCCGGGGACTAACTACAATGAGCAGTTCTTC. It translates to CASSPGTNYNEQFF.

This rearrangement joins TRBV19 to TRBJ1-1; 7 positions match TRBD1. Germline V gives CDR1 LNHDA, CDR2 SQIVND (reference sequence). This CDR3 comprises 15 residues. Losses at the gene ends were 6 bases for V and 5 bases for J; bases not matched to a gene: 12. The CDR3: CASSPNRGGGTEAFF. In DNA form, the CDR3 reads TGTGCCAGTAGCCCTAACAGGGGTGGTGGTACTGAAGCTTTCTTT.

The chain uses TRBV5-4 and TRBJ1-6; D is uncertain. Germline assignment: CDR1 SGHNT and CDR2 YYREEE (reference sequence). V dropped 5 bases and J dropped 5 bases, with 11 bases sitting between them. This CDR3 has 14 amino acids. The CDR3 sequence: CASSPQKDNSPLHF. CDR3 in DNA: TGTGCCAGCAGTCCTCAAAAGGATAATTCACCCCTCCACTTT.

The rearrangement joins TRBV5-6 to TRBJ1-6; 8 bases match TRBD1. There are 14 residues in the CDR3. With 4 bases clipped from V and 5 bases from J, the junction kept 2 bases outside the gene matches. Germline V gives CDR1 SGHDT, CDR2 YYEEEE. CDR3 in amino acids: CASSLRGHNSPLHF. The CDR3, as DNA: TGTGCCAGCAGCCTCAGGGGGCATAATTCACCCCTCCACTTT.

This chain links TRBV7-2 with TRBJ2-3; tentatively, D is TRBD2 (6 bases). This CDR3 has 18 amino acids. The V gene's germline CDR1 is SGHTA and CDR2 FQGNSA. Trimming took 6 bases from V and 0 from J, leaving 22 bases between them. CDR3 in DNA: TGTGCCAGCAGAATTAGGGCATGGGGTAGCGGTAGCACAGATACGCAGTATTTT. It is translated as CASRIRAWGSGSTDTQYF. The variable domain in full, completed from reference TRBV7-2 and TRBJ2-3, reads GAGVSQSPSNKVTEKGKDVELRCDPISGHTALYWYRQSLGQGLEFLIYFQGNSAPDKSGLPSDRFSAERTGGSVSTLTIQRTQQEDSAVYLCASRIRAWGSGSTDTQYFGPGTRLTVL.

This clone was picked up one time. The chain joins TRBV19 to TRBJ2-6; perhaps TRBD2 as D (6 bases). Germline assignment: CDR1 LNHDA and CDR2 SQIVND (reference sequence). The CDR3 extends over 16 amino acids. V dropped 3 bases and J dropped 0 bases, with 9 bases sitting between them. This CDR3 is CASSIAGFSGANVLTF. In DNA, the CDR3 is TGTGCCAGTAGTATCGCGGGGTTCTCTGGGGCCAACGTCCTGACTTTC.

The CDR3 here is CASSPFNRAGNPRTGELFF. The DNA of the CDR3 is TGTGCCAGCAGCCCTTTTAATCGAGCGGGAAATCCGCGAACCGGGGAGCTGTTTTTT. V gene TRBV6-2 or TRBV6-3 combines with J gene TRBJ2-2; TRBD2 aligns across 7 bases. V gave up 6 bases and J gave up 5 bases; unmatched junction bases: 21. The CDR3 spans 19 residues. Germline lookup yields CDR1 MNHEY and CDR2 SVGEGT.

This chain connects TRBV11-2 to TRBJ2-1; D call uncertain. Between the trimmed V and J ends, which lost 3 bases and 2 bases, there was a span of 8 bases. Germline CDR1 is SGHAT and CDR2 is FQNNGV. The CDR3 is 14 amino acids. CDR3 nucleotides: TGTGCCAGCAGCTTTACGGGTCCCTACAATGAGCAGTTCTTC. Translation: CASSFTGPYNEQFF.

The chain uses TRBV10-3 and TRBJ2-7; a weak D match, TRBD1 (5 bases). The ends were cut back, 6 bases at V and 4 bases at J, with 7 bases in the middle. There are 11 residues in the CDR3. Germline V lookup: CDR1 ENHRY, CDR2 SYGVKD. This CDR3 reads CAISQGYEQYV. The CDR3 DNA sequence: TGTGCCATCAGCCAGGGTTACGAGCAGTACGTC.

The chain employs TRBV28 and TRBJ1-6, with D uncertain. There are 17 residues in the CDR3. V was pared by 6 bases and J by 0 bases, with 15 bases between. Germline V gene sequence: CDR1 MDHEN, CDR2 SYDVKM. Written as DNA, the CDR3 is TGTGCCAGCAGGCCGGCCCTTTCTAGCTCCTATAATTCACCCCTCCACTTT. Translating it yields CASRPALSSSYNSPLHF.

The CDR3 nucleotides read TGTGCCAGCAGCTTAGGTGAACATAGCCAAGAGACCCAGTACTTC. Translating it yields CASSLGEHSQETQYF. The chain is built from TRBV11-3 and TRBJ2-5, with no clear D. The V and J ends lost 1 base and 1 base respectively, with 10 bases between them. Per germline, CDR1 SGHNT and CDR2 YENEEA. This CDR3 has 15 amino acids.